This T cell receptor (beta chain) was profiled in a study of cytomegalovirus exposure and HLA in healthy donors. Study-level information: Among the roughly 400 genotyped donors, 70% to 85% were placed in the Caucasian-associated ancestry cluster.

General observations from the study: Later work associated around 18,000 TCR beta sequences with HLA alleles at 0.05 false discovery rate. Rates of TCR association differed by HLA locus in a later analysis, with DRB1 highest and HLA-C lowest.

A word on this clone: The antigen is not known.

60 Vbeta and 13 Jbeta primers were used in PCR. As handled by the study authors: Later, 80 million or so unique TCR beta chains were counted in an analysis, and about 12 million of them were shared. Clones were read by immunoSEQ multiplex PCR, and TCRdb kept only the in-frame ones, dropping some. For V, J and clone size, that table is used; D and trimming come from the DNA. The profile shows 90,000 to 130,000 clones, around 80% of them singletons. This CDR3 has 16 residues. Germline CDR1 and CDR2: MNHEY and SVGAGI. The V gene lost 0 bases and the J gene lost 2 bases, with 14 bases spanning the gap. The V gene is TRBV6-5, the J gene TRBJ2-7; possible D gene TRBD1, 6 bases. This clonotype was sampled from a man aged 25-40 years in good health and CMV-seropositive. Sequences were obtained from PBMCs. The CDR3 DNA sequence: TGTGCCAGCAGTTACTCCCCGACAGGCCCGACCTACGAGCAGTACTTC. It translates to CASSYSPTGPTYEQYF.